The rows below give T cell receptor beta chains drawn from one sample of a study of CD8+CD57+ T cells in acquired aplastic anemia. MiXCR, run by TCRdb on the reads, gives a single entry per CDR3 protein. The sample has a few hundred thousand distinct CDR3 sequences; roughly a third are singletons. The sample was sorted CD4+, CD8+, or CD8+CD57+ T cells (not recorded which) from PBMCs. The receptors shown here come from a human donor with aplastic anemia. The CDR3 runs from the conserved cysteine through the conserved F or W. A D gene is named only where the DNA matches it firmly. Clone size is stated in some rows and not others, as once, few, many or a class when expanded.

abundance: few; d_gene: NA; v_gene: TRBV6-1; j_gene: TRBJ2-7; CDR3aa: CASRSLSYEQYF; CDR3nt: TGTGCCAGCAGGTCCCTTTCCTACGAGCAGTACTTC
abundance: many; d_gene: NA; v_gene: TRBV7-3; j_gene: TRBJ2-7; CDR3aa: CASSPHGGNEQYF; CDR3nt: TGTGCCAGCAGCCCCCACGGGGGCAACGAGCAGTACTTC
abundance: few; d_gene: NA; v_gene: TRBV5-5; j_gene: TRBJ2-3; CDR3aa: CASSRDTIRTDTQYF; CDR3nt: TGTGCCAGCAGTCGGGATACTATACGCACAGATACGCAGTATTTT
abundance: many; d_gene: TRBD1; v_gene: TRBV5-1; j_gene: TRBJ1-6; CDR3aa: CASTILTGDRASPLHF; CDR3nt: TGCGCCAGCACGATCCTGACCGGGGACAGGGCTTCACCCCTCCACTTT
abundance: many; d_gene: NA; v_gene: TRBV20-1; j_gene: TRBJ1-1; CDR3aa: CSARDLRGTEAFF; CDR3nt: TGCAGTGCTAGAGATCTTCGGGGCACTGAAGCTTTCTTT
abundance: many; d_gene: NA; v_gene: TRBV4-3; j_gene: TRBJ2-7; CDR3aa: CASSQQRGYEQYF; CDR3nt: TGCGCCAGCAGCCAGCAGCGCGGCTACGAGCAGTACTTC
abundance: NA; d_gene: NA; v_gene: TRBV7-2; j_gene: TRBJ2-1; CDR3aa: CASSLDTAWQFF; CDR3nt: TGTGCCAGCAGCTTAGATACAGCTTGGCAGTTCTTC
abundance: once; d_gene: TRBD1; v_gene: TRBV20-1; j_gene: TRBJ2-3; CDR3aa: CSARLGTGSTDTQYF; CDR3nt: TGCAGTGCTAGATTAGGGACAGGAAGCACAGATACGCAGTATTTT
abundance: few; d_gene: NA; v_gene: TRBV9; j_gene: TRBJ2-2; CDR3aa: CASTPGDLSGELFF; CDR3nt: TGTGCCAGCACGCCAGGGGACTTGTCTGGGGAGCTGTTTTTT
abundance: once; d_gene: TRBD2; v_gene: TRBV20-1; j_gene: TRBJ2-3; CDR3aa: CSARRLAGNTADTQYF; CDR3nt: TGCAGTGCTAGACGACTAGCGGGGAACACGGCAGATACGCAGTATTTT
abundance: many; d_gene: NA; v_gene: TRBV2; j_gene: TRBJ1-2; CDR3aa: CASIGLGGYGYTF; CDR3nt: TGTGCCAGCATCGGGTTAGGTGGATATGGCTACACCTTC
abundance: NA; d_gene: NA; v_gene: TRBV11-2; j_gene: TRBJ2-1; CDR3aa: CASSLYKVQGALNEQFF; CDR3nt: TGTGCCAGCAGCTTATATAAAGTACAGGGAGCTCTCAATGAGCAGTTCTTC
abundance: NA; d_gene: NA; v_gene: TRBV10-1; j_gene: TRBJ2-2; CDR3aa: CASRRSLDTGELFF; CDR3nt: TGCGCCAGCAGACGAAGCTTGGACACCGGGGAGCTGTTTTTT
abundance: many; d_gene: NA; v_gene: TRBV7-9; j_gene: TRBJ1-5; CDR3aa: CASSRTLSGNQPQHF; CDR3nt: TGTGCCAGCAGCCGGACATTATCTGGCAATCAGCCCCAGCATTTT
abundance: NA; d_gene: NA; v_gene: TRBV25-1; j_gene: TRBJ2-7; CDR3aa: CASSEFKGAYEQYF; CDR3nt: TGTGCCAGCAGTGAATTTAAGGGAGCCTACGAGCAGTACTTC
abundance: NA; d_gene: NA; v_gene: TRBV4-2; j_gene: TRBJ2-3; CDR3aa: CASSPRVQRGDTQYF; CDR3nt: TGTGCCAGCAGCCCTCGCGTCCAGAGGGGAGATACGCAGTATTTT
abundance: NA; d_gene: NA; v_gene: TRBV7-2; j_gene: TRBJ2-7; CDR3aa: CASSLGDWVRYEQYF; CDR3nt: TGTGCCAGCAGCTTAGGGGACTGGGTTCGATACGAGCAGTACTTC
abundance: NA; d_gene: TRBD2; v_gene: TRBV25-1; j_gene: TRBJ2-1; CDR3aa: CASSGGLAGGLSRNEQFF; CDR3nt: TGTGCCAGCAGCGGGGGACTAGCGGGAGGCCTCTCTCGTAATGAGCAGTTCTTC
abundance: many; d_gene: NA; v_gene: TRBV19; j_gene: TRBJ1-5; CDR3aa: CASSATQGVQPQHF; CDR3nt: TGTGCCAGTAGTGCCACGCAGGGCGTTCAGCCCCAGCATTTT